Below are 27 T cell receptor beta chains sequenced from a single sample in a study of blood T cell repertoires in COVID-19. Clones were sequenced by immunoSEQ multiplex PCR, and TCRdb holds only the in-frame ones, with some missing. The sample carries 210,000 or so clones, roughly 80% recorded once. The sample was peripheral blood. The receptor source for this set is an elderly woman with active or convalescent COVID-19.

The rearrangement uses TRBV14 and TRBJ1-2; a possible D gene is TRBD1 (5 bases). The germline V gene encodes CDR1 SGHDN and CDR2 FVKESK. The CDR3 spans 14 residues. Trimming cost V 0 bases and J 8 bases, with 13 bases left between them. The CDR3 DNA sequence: TGTGCCAGCAGCCAAGATCACGGGGGGTCGGGCTACACCTTC. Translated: CASSQDHGGSGYTF.

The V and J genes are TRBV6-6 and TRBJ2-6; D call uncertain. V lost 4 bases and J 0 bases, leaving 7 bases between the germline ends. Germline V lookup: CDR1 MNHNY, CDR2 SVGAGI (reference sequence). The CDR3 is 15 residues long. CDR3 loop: CASSSRNSGANVLTF. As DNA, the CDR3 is TGTGCCAGCAGTTCCAGGAACTCTGGGGCCAACGTCCTGACTTTC.

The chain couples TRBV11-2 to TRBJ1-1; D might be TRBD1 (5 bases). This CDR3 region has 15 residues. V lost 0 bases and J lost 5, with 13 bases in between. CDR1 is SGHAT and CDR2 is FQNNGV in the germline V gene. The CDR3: CASSLDPGGGTEAFF. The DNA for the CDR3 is TGTGCCAGCAGCTTAGATCCGGGCGGGGGAACTGAAGCTTTCTTT.

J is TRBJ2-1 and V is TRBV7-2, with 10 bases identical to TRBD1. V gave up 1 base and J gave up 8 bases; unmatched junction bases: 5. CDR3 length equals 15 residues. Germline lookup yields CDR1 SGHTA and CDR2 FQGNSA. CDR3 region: CASSLGQGAIDEQFF. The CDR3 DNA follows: TGTGCCAGCAGCTTAGGACAGGGGGCAATAGATGAGCAGTTCTTC.

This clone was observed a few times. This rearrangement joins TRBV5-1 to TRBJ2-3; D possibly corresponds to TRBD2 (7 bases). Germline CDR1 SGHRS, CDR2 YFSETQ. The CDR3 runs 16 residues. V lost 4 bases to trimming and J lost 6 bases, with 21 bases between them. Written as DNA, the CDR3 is TGCGCCAGCAGCGGGGGCGGGGGCACCATACGGGATACGCAGTATTTT. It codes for CASSGGGGTIRDTQYF.

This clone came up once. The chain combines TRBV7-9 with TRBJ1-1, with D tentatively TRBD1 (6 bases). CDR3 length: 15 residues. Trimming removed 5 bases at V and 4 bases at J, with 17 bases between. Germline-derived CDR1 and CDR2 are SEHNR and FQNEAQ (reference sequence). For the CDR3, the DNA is TGTGCCAGCAGCACTAGGGACCTAGGGGGCACTGAAGCTTTCTTT. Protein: CASSTRDLGGTEAFF.

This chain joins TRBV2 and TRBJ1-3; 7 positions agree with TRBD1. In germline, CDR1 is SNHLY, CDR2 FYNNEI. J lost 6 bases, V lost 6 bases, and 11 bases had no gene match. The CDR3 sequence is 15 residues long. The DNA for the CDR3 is TGTGCCAGCAGGAAGACAGGGCTTCTGGTAAACACCATATATTTT. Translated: CASRKTGLLVNTIYF. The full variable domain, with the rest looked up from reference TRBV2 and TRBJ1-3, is EPEVTQTPSHQVTQMGQEVILRCVPISNHLYFYWYRQILGQKVEFLVSFYNNEISEKSEIFDDQFSVERPDGSNFTLKIRSTKLEDSAMYFCASRKTGLLVNTIYFGEGSWLTVV.

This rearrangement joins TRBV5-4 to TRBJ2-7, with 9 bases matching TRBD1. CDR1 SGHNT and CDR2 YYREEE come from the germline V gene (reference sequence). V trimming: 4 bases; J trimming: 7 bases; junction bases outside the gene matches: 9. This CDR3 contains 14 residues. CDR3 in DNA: TGTGCCAGCAGCAGAGACAGGGGGGTGGGGGAGCAGTACTTC. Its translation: CASSRDRGVGEQYF.

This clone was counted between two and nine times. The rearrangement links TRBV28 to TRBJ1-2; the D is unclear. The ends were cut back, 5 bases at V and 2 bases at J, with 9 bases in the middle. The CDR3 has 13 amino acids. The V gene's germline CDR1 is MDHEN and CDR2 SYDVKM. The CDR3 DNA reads TGTGCCAGCAGTACACAGATGAACTATGGCTACACCTTC. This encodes CASSTQMNYGYTF.

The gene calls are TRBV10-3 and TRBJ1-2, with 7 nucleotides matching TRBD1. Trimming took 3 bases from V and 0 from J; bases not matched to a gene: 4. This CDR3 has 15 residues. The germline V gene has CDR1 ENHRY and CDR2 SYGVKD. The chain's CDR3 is CAISDPGQPNYGYTF. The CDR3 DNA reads TGTGCCATCAGTGACCCGGGACAGCCTAACTATGGCTACACCTTC.

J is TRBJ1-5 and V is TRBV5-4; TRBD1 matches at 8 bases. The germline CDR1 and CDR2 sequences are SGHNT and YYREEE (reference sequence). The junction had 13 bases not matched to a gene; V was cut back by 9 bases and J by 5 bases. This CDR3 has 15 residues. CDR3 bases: TGTGCCACCACAACCAAAGGACAGGGAGATCAGCCCCAGCATTTT. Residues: CATTTKGQGDQPQHF.

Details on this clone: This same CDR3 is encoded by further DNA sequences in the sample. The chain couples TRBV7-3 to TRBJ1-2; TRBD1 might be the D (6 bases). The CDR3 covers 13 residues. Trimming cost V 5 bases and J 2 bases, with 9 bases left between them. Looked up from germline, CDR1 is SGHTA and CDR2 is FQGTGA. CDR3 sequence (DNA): TGTGCCAGCAGCCCAGACAGGAACTATGGCTACACCTTC. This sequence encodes CASSPDRNYGYTF. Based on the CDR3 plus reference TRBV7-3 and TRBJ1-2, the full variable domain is GAGVSQTPSNKVTEKGKYVELRCDPISGHTALYWYRQSLGQGPEFLIYFQGTGAADDSGLPNDRFFAVRPEGSVSTLKIQRTERGDSAVYLCASSPDRNYGYTFGSGTRLTVV.

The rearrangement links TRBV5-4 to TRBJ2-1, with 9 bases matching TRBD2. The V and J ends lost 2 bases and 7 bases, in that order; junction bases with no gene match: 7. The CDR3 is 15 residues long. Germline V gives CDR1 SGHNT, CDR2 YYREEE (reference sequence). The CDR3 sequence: CASSFSPAGGNEQFF. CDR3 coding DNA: TGTGCCAGCAGCTTTAGTCCAGCGGGGGGAAATGAGCAGTTCTTC.

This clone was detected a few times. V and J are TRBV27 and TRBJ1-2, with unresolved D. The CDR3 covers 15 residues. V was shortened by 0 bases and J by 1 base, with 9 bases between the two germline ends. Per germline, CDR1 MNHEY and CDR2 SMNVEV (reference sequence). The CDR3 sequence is CASSLSFTVNYGYTF. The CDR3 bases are TGTGCCAGCAGTTTATCGTTCACAGTTAACTATGGCTACACCTTC.

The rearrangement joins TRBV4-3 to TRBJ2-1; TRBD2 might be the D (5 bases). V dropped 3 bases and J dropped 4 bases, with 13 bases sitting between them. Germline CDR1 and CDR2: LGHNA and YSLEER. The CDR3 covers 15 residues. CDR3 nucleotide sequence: TGCGCCAGCAGCCATTCCACGGACTTTTACAATGAGCAGTTCTTC. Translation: CASSHSTDFYNEQFF.

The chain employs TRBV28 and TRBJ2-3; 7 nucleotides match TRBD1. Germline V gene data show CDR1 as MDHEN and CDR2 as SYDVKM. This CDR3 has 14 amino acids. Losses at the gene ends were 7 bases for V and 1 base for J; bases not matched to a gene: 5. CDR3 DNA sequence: TGTGCCAGCAACGGAGGACAGGGCACAGATACGCAGTATTTT. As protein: CASNGGQGTDTQYF.

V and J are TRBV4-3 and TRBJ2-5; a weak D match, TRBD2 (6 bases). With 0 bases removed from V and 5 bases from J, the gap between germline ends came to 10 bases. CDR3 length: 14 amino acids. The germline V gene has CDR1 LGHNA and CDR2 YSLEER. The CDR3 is CASSQDNGGETQYF. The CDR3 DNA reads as TGCGCCAGCAGCCAAGATAACGGAGGGGAGACCCAGTACTTC.

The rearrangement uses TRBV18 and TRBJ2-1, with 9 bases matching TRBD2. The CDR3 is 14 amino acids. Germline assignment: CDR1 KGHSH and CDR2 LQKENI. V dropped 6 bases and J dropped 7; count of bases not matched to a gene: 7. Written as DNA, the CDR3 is TGTGCCAGCTCCCCCTTTGCGGGGGGGAATGAGCAGTTCTTC. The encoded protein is CASSPFAGGNEQFF.

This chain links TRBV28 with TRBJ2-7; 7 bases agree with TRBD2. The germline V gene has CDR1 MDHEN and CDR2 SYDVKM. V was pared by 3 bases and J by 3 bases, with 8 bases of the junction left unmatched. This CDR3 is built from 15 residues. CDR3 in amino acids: CASSFWGGKSYEQYF. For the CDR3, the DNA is TGTGCCAGCAGTTTTTGGGGAGGGAAAAGCTACGAGCAGTACTTC.

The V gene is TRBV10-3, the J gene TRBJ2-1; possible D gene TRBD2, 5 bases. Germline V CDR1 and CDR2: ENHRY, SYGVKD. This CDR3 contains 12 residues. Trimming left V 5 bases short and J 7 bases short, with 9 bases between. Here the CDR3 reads CAISLLENEQFF. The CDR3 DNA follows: TGTGCCATCAGTCTACTAGAAAATGAGCAGTTCTTC.

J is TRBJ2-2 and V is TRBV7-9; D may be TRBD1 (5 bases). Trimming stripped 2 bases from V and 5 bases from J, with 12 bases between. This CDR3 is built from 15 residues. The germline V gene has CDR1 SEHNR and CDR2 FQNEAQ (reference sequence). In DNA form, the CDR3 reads TGTGCCAGCAGCTTAAGGCAGGGTATGACCGGGGAGCTGTTTTTT. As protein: CASSLRQGMTGELFF.

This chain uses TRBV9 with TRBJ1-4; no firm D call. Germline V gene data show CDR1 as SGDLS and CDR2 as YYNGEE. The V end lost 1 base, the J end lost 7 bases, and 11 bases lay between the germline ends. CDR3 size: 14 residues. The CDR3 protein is CASSVSPTGEKLFF. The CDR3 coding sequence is TGTGCCAGCAGCGTAAGCCCAACGGGTGAAAAACTGTTTTTT.

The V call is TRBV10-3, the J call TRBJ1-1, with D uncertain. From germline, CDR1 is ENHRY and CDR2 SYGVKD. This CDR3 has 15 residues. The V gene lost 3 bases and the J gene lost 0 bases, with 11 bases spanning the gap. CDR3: CAISDPRRMNTEAFF. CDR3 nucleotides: TGTGCCATCAGTGACCCGCGGCGGATGAACACTGAAGCTTTCTTT.

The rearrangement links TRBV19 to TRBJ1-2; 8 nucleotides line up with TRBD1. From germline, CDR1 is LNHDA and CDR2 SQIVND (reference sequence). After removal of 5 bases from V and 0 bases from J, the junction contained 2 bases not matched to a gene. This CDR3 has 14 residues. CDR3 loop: CASSPGGANYGYTF. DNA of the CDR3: TGTGCCAGTAGTCCAGGGGGCGCTAACTATGGCTACACCTTC.

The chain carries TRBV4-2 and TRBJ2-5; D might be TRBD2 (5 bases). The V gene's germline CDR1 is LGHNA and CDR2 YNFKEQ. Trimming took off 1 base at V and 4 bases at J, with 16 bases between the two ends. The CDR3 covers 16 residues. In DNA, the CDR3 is TGTGCCAGCAGCCAAGCTTGGGGAGAGCCTCGAGAGACCCAGTACTTC. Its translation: CASSQAWGEPRETQYF.

The CDR3 loop reads CASSLAAVGANVLTF. In DNA, the CDR3 is TGTGCCAGCAGCTTAGCCGCGGTTGGGGCCAACGTCCTGACTTTC. J is TRBJ2-6 and V is TRBV7-9; no firm D call. This CDR3 is 15 amino acids long. Germline V gene sequence: CDR1 SEHNR, CDR2 FQNEAQ (reference sequence). Deletions cut 0 bases from V and 3 bases from J, with 6 bases between.

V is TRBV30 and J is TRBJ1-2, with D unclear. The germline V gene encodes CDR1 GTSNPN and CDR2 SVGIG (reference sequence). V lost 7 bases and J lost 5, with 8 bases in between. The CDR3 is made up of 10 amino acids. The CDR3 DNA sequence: TGTGCCTTGGCCGGGTATGGCTACACCTTC. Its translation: CALAGYGYTF. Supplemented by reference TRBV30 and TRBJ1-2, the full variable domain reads SQTIHQWPATLVQPVGSPLSLECTVEGTSNPNLYWYRQAAGRGLQLLFYSVGIGQISSEVPQNLSASRPQDRQFILSSKKLLLSDSGFYLCALAGYGYTFGSGTRLTVV.